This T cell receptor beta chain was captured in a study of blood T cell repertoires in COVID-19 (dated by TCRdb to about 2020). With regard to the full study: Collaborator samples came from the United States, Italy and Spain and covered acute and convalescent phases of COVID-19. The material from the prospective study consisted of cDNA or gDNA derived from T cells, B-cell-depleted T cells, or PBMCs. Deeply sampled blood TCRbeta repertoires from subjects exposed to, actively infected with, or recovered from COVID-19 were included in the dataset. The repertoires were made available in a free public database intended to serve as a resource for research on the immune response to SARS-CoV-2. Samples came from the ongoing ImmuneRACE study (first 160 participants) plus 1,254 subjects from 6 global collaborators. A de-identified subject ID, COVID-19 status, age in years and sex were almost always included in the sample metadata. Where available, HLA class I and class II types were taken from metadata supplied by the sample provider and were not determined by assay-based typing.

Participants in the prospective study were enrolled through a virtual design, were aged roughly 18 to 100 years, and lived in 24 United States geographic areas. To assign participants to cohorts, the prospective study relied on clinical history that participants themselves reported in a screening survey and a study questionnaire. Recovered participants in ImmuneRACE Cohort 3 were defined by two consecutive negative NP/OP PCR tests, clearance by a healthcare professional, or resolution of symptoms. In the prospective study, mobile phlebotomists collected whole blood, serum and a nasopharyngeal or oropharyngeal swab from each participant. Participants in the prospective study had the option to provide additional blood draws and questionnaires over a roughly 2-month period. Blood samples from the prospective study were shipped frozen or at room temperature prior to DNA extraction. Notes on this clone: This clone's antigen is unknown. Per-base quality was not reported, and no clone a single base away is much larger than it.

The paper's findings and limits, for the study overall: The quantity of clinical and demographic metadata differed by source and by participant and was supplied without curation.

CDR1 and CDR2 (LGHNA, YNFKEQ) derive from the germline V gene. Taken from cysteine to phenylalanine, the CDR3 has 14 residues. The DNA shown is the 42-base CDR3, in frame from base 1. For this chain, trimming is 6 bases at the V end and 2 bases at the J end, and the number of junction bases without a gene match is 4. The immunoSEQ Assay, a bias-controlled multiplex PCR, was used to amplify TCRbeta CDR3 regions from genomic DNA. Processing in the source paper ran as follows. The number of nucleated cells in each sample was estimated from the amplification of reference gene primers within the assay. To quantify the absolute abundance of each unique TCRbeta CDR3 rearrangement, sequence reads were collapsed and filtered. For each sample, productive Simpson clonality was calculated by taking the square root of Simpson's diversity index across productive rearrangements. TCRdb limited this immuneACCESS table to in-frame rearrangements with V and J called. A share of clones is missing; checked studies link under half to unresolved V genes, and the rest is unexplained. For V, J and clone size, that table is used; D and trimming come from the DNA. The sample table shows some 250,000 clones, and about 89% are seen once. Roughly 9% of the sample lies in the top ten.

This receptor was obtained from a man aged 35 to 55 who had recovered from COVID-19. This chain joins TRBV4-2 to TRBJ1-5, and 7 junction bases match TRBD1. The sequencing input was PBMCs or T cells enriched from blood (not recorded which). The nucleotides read TGTGCCAGCAGACCCCAGGGGGGCAATCAGCCCCAGCATTTT. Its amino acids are CASRPQGGNQPQHF.